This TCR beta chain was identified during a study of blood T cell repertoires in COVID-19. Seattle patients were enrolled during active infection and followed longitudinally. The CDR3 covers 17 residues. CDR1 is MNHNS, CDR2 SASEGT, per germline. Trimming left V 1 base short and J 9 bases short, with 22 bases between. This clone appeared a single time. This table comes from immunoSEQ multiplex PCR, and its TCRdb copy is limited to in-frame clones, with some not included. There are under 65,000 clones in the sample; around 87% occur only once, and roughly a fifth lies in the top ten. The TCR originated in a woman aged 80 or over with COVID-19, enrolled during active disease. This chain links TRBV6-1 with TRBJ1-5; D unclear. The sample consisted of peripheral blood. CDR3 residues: CASSEVSPGNGYRPQHF. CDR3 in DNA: TGTGCCAGCAGTGAAGTATCGCCCGGGAATGGATACCGGCCCCAGCATTTT.